The 26 T cell receptor beta chains given below trace back to one sample, sequenced in a study of T cell changes during pregnancy in multiple sclerosis. Clones were read by immunoSEQ multiplex PCR, and TCRdb kept only the in-frame ones, dropping some. This sample has tens of thousands of clones, with approximately 94% found just once. This specimen was CD8+ T cells from peripheral blood mononuclear cells, taken before pregnancy. Source of these receptors: a female donor with multiple sclerosis, enrolled in a pregnancy study.

The chain employs TRBV2 and TRBJ1-3, with 10 bases that match TRBD1. CDR1 is SNHLY and CDR2 is FYNNEI in the germline V gene. This CDR3 is built from 15 residues. J was trimmed by 4 bases and V by 6 bases; bases with no gene match: 6. CDR3 loop: CASRAGTGVGNTIYF. CDR3 coding DNA: TGTGCCAGCAGGGCCGGGACAGGGGTCGGAAACACCATATATTTT.

This chain connects TRBV13 to TRBJ2-4; TRBD2 matches 9 bases. Germline CDR1 and CDR2: PRHDT and FYEKMQ (reference sequence). The CDR3 covers 16 residues. Losses at the gene ends were 5 bases for V and 6 bases for J; bases not matched to a gene: 11. CDR3 in amino acids: CASSGPAGLARNIQYF. As DNA, the CDR3 is TGTGCCAGCAGCGGCCCGGCGGGACTAGCAAGAAACATTCAGTACTTC.

The rearrangement uses TRBV7-9 and TRBJ1-2; D gene uncertain. V shed 5 bases and J shed 6 bases, with 10 bases lying between them. The CDR3 sequence is 12 residues long. Germline CDR1 reads SEHNR; CDR2 reads FQNEAQ (reference sequence). The CDR3 here is CASSPDSHGYTF. The CDR3 DNA sequence: TGTGCCAGCAGCCCTGACTCCCATGGCTACACCTTC.

The chain combines TRBV19 with TRBJ1-1; 10 bases map to TRBD1. V gave up 7 bases and J gave up 3 bases; unmatched junction bases: 8. Per germline, CDR1 LNHDA and CDR2 SQIVND (reference sequence). The CDR3 spans 15 residues. The CDR3 loop is CASTPRTGGDTEAFF. CDR3 DNA: TGTGCCAGTACCCCCCGGACAGGGGGGGACACTGAAGCTTTCTTT. Filled out from reference TRBV19 and TRBJ1-1, the complete variable domain reads DGGITQSPKYLFRKEGQNVTLSCEQNLNHDAMYWYRQDPGQGLRLIYYSQIVNDFQKGDIAEGYSVSREKKESFPLTVTSAQKNPTAFYLCASTPRTGGDTEAFFGQGTRLTVV.

The CDR3 bases are TGTGCCAGCAGTTTAGGGACAGGGGGCCTCGAGCAGTACTTC. This encodes CASSLGTGGLEQYF. The chain couples TRBV27 to TRBJ2-7, with 12 bases identical to TRBD1. The germline V gene has CDR1 MNHEY and CDR2 SMNVEV (reference sequence). The CDR3 spans 14 residues. J was trimmed by 6 bases and V by 2 bases; bases with no gene match: 2.

The chain links TRBV27 to TRBJ1-2, with a tentative D call TRBD1 (5 bases). The germline V and J ends were trimmed by 8 bases and 4 bases, with 14 bases remaining between them. The CDR3 extends over 13 amino acids. The germline gives CDR1 MNHEY, CDR2 SMNVEV (reference sequence). The chain's CDR3 is CASWRGSGYGYTF. The CDR3 DNA is TGTGCCAGCTGGAGGGGATCGGGCTATGGCTACACCTTC.

This chain's CDR3 is CASRGLAGDYEQYF. The CDR3 coding sequence is TGTGCCAGCAGAGGACTAGCGGGAGACTACGAGCAGTACTTC. The chain carries TRBV7-6 and TRBJ2-7; TRBD2 matches 13 bases. Germline trimming cut 6 bases from V and 3 bases from J; bases unmatched to any gene: 2. Germline CDR1 and CDR2: SGHVS and FNYEAQ. The CDR3 covers 14 residues. Together with reference TRBV7-6 and TRBJ2-7, the CDR3 gives the full variable domain: GAGVSQSPRYKVTKRGQDVALRCDPISGHVSLYWYRQALGQGPEFLTYFNYEAQQDKSGLPNDRFSAERPEGSISTLTIQRTEQRDSAMYRCASRGLAGDYEQYFGPGTRLTVT.

This clone was counted a single time. V gene TRBV7-3 combines with J gene TRBJ1-2, with 9 bases that match TRBD1. The CDR3 is 14 amino acids. Per the germline V gene, CDR1 is SGHTA and CDR2 is FQGTGA. V shed 2 bases, J shed 8 bases, and the junction held 6 bases outside the gene matches. Here the CDR3 DNA reads TGTGCCAGCAGCTTATCGGGACAGGGAAACGGCTACACCTTC. Translation gives CASSLSGQGNGYTF.

This rearrangement joins TRBV5-8 to TRBJ1-1, with D unclear. The germline V gene has CDR1 SGHTS and CDR2 YDEGEE. This CDR3 contains 16 residues. V lost 0 bases, J lost 0 bases, and 12 bases lay in between. CDR3 region: CASSLEIGFMNTEAFF. The CDR3 DNA is TGTGCCAGCAGCTTGGAAATCGGTTTTATGAACACTGAAGCTTTCTTT.

The rearrangement joins TRBV5-1 to TRBJ2-1, with 8 bases aligning to TRBD1. Germline V gene data show CDR1 as SGHRS and CDR2 as YFSETQ. V shed 0 bases and J 4 bases; nucleotides not matched to a gene: 3. CDR3 length: 15 residues. CDR3 DNA sequence: TGCGCCAGCAGCTTGGTGGGGACAGGTTACAATGAGCAGTTCTTC. Amino acids: CASSLVGTGYNEQFF. The full variable domain, with the rest looked up from reference TRBV5-1 and TRBJ2-1, is KAGVTQTPRYLIKTRGQQVTLSCSPISGHRSVSWYQQTPGQGLQFLFEYFSETQRNKGNFPGRFSGRQFSNSRSEMNVSTLELGDSALYLCASSLVGTGYNEQFFGPGTRLTVL.

The chain links TRBV7-9 to TRBJ2-7; 8 positions agree with TRBD1. This CDR3 spans 15 amino acids. Trimming at V came to 5 bases and at J to 2 bases, leaving 8 bases not matched to a gene. Germline CDR1 and CDR2: SEHNR and FQNEAQ (reference sequence). As DNA, the CDR3 is TGTGCCAGCAGCCACCCGGACAGGGTGGCCTACGAGCAGTACTTC. Translation gives CASSHPDRVAYEQYF. The entire variable domain, with the rest obtained from reference TRBV7-9 and TRBJ2-7, is as follows: DTGVSQNPRHKITKRGQNVTFRCDPISEHNRLYWYRQTLGQGPEFLTYFQNEAQLEKSRLLSDRFSAERPKGSFSTLEIQRTEQGDSAMYLCASSHPDRVAYEQYFGPGTRLTVT.

The rearrangement joins TRBV7-9 to TRBJ1-4; TRBD1 matches at 9 bases. Trimming at V came to 1 base and at J to 3 bases, leaving 3 bases not matched to a gene. Germline CDR1 and CDR2: SEHNR and FQNEAQ (reference sequence). This CDR3 has 16 amino acids. CDR3 region: CASSLGGQGSNEKLFF. The CDR3 bases are TGTGCCAGCAGCTTAGGAGGACAGGGGTCTAATGAAAAACTGTTTTTT. Variable domain in full (rest from reference TRBV7-9 and TRBJ1-4): DTGVSQNPRHKITKRGQNVTFRCDPISEHNRLYWYRQTLGQGPEFLTYFQNEAQLEKSRLLSDRFSAERPKGSFSTLEIQRTEQGDSAMYLCASSLGGQGSNEKLFFGSGTQLSVL.

The chain couples TRBV30 to TRBJ2-7; D not certain. V dropped 2 bases and J dropped 0 bases, with 8 bases sitting between them. Germline lookup yields CDR1 GTSNPN and CDR2 SVGIG (reference sequence). The CDR3 totals 13 residues. CDR3 nucleotide sequence: TGTGCCTGGAGTCTGGCGGACTCCTACGAGCAGTACTTC. The encoded protein is CAWSLADSYEQYF.

Only one count was recorded for this clone. This chain joins TRBV6-6 and TRBJ1-4; TRBD1 agrees at 9 bases. V was clipped by 5 bases and J by 6 bases; unmatched bases: 10. In germline, CDR1 is MNHNY, CDR2 SVGAGI (reference sequence). This CDR3 region has 16 residues. This CDR3 reads CASSPGPGTGHEKLFF. The CDR3 DNA follows: TGTGCCAGCAGTCCCGGGCCCGGGACAGGGCATGAAAAACTGTTTTTT.

This chain joins TRBV27 and TRBJ2-1, with 12 nucleotides matching TRBD2. After removal of 2 bases from V and 6 bases from J, the junction contained 8 bases not matched to a gene. The CDR3 loop spans 17 amino acids. Germline lookup yields CDR1 MNHEY and CDR2 SMNVEV (reference sequence). This CDR3 is CASSLNLAGGPSNEQFF. The CDR3 nucleotides are TGTGCCAGCAGTTTAAACCTAGCGGGAGGGCCGAGCAATGAGCAGTTCTTC.

The rearrangement uses TRBV5-5 and TRBJ2-1; the match to TRBD2 covers 10 bases. Germline CDR1 SGHKS, CDR2 YYEKEE (reference sequence). CDR3 length: 15 residues. Germline trimming cut 3 bases from V and 4 bases from J; bases unmatched to any gene: 4. CDR3 nucleotides: TGTGCCAGCAGCTGGCGGACTAGCGGTTACAATGAGCAGTTCTTC. It encodes CASSWRTSGYNEQFF.

The sample holds a few counts of this clone. The chain is built from TRBV29-1 and TRBJ1-1, with D unresolved. The CDR3 spans 14 residues. With 7 bases removed from V and 4 bases from J, the gap between germline ends came to 19 bases. CDR1 SQVTM and CDR2 ANQGSEA come from the germline V gene. CDR3 DNA: TGCAGCGCACCCTTCGAGGGCGGGAGCACTGAAGCTTTCTTT. Translating it yields CSAPFEGGSTEAFF.

The chain carries TRBV9 and TRBJ2-7, with 9 positions matching TRBD1. This CDR3 is built from 13 residues. After removal of 3 bases from V and 6 bases from J, the junction contained 4 bases not matched to a gene. From germline, CDR1 is SGDLS and CDR2 YYNGEE. CDR3 protein: CASSEGTGSEQYF. CDR3 DNA sequence: TGTGCCAGCAGCGAGGGGACAGGGAGCGAGCAGTACTTC.

The genes are TRBV11-2 and TRBJ2-7; D remains ambiguous. This CDR3 spans 12 amino acids. CDR1 SGHAT and CDR2 FQNNGV come from the germline V gene. V lost 3 bases and J lost 7, with 10 bases in between. In nucleotides, the CDR3 is TGTGCCAGCAGCTTTAGAGGATGGGAGCAGTACTTC. Translation: CASSFRGWEQYF.

The chain links TRBV5-1 to TRBJ1-2, with 7 bases matching TRBD1. CDR1 and CDR2 from the germline V gene are SGHRS and YFSETQ. J gave up 11 bases and V 2 bases, and 6 bases lay outside the gene matches. The CDR3 runs 12 residues. This CDR3 is CASSLGPGGYTF. CDR3 DNA sequence: TGCGCCAGCAGCTTAGGCCCAGGGGGATACACCTTC.

The rearrangement uses TRBV7-6 and TRBJ1-5, with unresolved D. In germline, CDR1 is SGHVS, CDR2 FNYEAQ. The CDR3 length is 16 residues. The ends were cut back, 1 base at V and 0 bases at J, with 10 bases in the middle. The CDR3 DNA sequence: TGTGCCAGCAGCTTAGGGGCAGCAAATAGCAATCAGCCCCAGCATTTT. Protein sequence: CASSLGAANSNQPQHF.

The chain joins TRBV4-3 to TRBJ2-1, with 8 bases that match TRBD1. The V gene's germline CDR1 is LGHNA and CDR2 YSLEER. V lost 2 bases, J lost 7 bases, and 7 bases stayed unmatched. This CDR3 is built from 15 residues. The CDR3 protein is CASSQQGRGRNEQFF. DNA of the CDR3: TGCGCCAGCAGCCAACAGGGCAGGGGGCGGAATGAGCAGTTCTTC.

The CDR3 bases are TGTGCCAGCAGCTCTGCCGACAGTTACTATGGCTACACCTTC. Its protein is CASSSADSYYGYTF. The V call is TRBV5-4, the J call TRBJ1-2, with D perhaps matching TRBD1 (5 bases). The germline V gene has CDR1 SGHNT and CDR2 YYREEE (reference sequence). This CDR3 has 14 residues. The V end lost 3 bases, the J end lost 3 bases, and 12 bases lay between the germline ends.

The V call is TRBV29-1, the J call TRBJ1-2, with 10 nucleotides matching TRBD1. This CDR3 region has 13 residues. V lost 4 bases to trimming and J lost 6 bases; unmatched junction nucleotides: 5. The germline CDR1 and CDR2 sequences are SQVTM and ANQGSEA. The CDR3 here is CSVGGTGEDGYTF. The CDR3 DNA sequence: TGCAGCGTTGGAGGGACAGGGGAGGATGGCTACACCTTC.

The V and J genes are TRBV18 and TRBJ1-5, with TRBD1 matching 10 bases. Losses at the gene ends were 5 bases for V and 5 bases for J; bases not matched to a gene: 0. Germline V lookup: CDR1 KGHSH, CDR2 LQKENI. The CDR3 runs 13 residues. In nucleotides, the CDR3 is TGTGCCAGCTCAGGGACAGGGGATCAGCCCCAGCATTTT. Its translation: CASSGTGDQPQHF.

In this sample, this clone turned up a few times. The gene calls are TRBV6-4 and TRBJ2-1; D is possibly TRBD2 (5 bases). Germline CDR1 and CDR2: MRHNA and SNTAGT. V was clipped by 2 bases and J by 6 bases, with 14 bases between them. The CDR3 is 15 residues long. CDR3 loop: CASSDLGGSANEQFF. The CDR3 DNA follows: TGTGCCAGCAGTGACCTGGGCGGGTCCGCCAATGAGCAGTTCTTC.